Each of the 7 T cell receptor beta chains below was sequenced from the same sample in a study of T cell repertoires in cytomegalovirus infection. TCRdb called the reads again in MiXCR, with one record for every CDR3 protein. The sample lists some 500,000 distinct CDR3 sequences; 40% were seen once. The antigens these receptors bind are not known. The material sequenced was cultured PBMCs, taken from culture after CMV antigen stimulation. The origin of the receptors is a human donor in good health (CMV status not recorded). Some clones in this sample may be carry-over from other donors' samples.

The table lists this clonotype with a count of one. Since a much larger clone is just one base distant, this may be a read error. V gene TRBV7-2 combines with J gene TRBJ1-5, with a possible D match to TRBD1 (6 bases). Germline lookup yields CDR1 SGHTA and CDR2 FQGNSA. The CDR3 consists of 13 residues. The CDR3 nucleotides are TGTGCCAGCGGCTTAACAGGGAATCAGCCCCAGCATTTT. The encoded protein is CASGLTGNQPQHF.

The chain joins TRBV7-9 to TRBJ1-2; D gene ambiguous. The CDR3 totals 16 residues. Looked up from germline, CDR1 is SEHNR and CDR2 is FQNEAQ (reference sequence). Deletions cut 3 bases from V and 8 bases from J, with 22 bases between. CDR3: CASSLAGRNQDRGYTF. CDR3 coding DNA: TGTGCCAGCAGCTTGGCGGGCAGGAACCAAGACCGGGGCTACACCTTC.

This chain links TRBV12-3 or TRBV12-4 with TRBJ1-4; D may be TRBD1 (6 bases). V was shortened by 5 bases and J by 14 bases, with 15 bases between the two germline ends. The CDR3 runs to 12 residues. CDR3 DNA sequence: TGTGCCAGCAGTCCGACAGGCAATAGGCTGTTTTTT. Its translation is CASSPTGNRLFF.

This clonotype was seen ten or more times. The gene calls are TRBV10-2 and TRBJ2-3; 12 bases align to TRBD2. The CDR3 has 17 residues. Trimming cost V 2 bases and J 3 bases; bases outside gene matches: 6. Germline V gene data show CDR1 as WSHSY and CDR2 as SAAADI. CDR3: CASSELLAGGLTDTQYF. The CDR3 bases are TGCGCCAGCAGTGAGCTTCTAGCGGGAGGGTTGACAGATACGCAGTATTTT.

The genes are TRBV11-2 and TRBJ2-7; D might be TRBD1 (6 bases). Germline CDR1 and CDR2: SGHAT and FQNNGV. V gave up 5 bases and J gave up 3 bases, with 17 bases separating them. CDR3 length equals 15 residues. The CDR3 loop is CASSPANRVLYEQYF. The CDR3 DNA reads TGTGCCAGCAGCCCCGCGAACAGGGTTCTCTACGAGCAGTACTTC.

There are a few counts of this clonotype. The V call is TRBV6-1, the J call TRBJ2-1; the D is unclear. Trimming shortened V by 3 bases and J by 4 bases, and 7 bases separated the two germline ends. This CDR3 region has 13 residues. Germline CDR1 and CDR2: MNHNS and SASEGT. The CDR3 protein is CASSEGSYNEQFF. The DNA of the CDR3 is TGTGCCAGCAGTGAGGGGTCGTACAATGAGCAGTTCTTC.

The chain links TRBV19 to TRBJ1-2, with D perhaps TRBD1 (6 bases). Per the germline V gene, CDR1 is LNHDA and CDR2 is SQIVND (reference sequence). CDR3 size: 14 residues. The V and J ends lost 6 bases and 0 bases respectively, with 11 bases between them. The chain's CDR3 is CASRTTGPNYGYTF. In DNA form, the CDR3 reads TGTGCCAGTAGGACGACAGGCCCTAACTATGGCTACACCTTC.